This TCR beta chain was recorded in a study of control samples from healthy donors and cancer patients. The repertoire was sequenced with immunoSEQ multiplex PCR; TCRdb's copy has only in-frame clones and lacks some. The sample lists approximately 140,000 clones; roughly 92% were seen once. The CDR3 consists of 13 residues. The V segment lost 5 bases and the J segment 6 bases; nucleotides outside the gene matches: 6. Germline values: CDR1 SGHVS, CDR2 FQNEAQ. The sequence was obtained from a young man in good health. Sequencing was done on a sample of blood. The rearrangement uses TRBV7-8 and TRBJ1-2; 7 nucleotides agree with TRBD1. Here the CDR3 reads CASSPGRGDGYTF. In DNA, the CDR3 is TGTGCCAGCAGCCCAGGCAGGGGGGATGGCTACACCTTC.